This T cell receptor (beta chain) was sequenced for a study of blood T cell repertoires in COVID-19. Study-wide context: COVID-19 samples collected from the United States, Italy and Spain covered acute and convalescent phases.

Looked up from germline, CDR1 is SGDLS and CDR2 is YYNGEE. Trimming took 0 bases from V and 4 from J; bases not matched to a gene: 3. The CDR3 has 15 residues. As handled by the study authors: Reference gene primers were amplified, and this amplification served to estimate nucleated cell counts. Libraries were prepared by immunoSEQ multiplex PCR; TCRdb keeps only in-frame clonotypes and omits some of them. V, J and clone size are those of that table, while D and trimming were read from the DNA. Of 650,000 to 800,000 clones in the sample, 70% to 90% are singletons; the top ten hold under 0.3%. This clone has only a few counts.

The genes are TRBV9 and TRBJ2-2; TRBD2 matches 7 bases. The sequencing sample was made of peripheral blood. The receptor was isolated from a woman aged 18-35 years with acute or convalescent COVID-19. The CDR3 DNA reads TGTGCCAGCAGCGTAGGCGGGGGAGGCACCGGGGAGCTGTTTTTT. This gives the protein CASSVGGGGTGELFF.